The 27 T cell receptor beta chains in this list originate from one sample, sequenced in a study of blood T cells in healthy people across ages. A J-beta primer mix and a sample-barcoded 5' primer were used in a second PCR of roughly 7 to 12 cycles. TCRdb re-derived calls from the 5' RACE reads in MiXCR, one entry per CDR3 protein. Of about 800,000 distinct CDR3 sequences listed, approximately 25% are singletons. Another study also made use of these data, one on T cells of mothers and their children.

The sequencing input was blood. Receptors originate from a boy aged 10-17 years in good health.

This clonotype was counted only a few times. The CDR3 DNA reads as TGTGCCAGCAGCTGGGACAGGGGGCGCGAAAATGAGCAGTTCTTC. It yields the protein CASSWDRGRENEQFF. V and J are TRBV7-2 and TRBJ2-1; 12 nucleotides match TRBD1. CDR1 and CDR2 (germline): SGHTA, FQGNSA. Losses at the gene ends were 4 bases for V and 7 bases for J; bases not matched to a gene: 5. CDR3 length equals 15 residues. The entire variable domain, with the rest obtained from reference TRBV7-2 and TRBJ2-1, is as follows: GAGVSQSPSNKVTEKGKDVELRCDPISGHTALYWYRQSLGQGLEFLIYFQGNSAPDKSGLPSDRFSAERTGGSVSTLTIQRTQQEDSAVYLCASSWDRGRENEQFFGPGTRLTVL.

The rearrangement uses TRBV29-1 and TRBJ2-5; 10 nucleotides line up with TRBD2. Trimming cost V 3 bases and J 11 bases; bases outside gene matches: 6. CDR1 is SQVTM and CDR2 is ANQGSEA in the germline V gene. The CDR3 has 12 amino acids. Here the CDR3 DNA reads TGCAGCGTTGAGGGTCTAGCGGGAGAGCAGTACTTC. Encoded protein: CSVEGLAGEQYF.

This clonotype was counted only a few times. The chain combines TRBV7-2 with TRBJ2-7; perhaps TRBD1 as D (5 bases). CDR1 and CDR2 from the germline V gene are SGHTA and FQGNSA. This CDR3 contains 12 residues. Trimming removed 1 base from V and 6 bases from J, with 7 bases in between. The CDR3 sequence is CASSLVRVEQYF. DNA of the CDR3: TGTGCCAGCAGCTTAGTCAGGGTCGAGCAGTACTTC. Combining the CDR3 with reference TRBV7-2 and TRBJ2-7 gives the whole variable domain GAGVSQSPSNKVTEKGKDVELRCDPISGHTALYWYRQSLGQGLEFLIYFQGNSAPDKSGLPSDRFSAERTGGSVSTLTIQRTQQEDSAVYLCASSLVRVEQYFGPGTRLTVT.

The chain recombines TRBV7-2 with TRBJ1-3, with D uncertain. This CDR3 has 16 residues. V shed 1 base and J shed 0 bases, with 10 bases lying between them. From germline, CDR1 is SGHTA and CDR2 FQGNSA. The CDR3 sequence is CASSLDVTGSGNTIYF. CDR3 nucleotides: TGTGCCAGCAGCTTAGACGTCACTGGCTCTGGAAACACCATATATTTT.

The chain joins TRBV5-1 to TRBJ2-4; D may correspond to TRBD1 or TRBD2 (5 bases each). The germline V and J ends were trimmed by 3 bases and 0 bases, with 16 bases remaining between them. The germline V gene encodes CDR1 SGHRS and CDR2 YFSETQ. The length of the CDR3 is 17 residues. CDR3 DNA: TGCGCCAGCAGCTCCGAGTGGGGGAACCTAGCCAAAAACATTCAGTACTTC. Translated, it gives CASSSEWGNLAKNIQYF.

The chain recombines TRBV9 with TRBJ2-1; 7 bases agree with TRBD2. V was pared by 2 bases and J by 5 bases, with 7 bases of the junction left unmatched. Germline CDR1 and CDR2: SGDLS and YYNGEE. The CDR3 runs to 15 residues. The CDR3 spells CASSVGASGHNEQFF. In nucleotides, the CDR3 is TGTGCCAGCAGCGTTGGGGCTAGCGGACACAATGAGCAGTTCTTC.

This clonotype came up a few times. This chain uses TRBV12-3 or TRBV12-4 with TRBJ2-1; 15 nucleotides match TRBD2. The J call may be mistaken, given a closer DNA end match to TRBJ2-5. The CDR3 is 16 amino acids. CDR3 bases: TGTGCCAGCAGTCCCAGGACTAGCGGGGGGGCAGAGACCCAGTACTTC. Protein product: CASSPRTSGGAETQYF.

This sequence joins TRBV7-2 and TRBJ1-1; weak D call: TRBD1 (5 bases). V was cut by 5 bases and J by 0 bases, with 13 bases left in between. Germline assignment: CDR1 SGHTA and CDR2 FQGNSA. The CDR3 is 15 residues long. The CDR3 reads CASSPSGRVNTEAFF. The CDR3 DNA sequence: TGTGCCAGCAGCCCGAGCGGCAGGGTGAACACTGAAGCTTTCTTT. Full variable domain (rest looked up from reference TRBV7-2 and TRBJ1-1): GAGVSQSPSNKVTEKGKDVELRCDPISGHTALYWYRQSLGQGLEFLIYFQGNSAPDKSGLPSDRFSAERTGGSVSTLTIQRTQQEDSAVYLCASSPSGRVNTEAFFGQGTRLTVV.

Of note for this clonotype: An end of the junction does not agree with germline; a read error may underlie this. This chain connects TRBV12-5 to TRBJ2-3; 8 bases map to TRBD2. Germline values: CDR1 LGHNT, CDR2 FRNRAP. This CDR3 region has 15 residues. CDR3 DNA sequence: TGTACTAGTGGTCCGTCTAGCGGGAGCACAGATACGCAGTATTTT. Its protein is CTSGPSSGSTDTQYF.

The CDR3 DNA sequence: TGTGCCATCAGGCAGGGATCGACTAATGAAAAACTGTTTTTT. Translation gives CAIRQGSTNEKLFF. This chain uses TRBV10-3 with TRBJ1-4; TRBD1 might be the D (5 bases). Germline V gene sequence: CDR1 ENHRY, CDR2 SYGVKD. Trimming left V 6 bases short and J 2 bases short, with 10 bases between. The CDR3 consists of 14 residues.

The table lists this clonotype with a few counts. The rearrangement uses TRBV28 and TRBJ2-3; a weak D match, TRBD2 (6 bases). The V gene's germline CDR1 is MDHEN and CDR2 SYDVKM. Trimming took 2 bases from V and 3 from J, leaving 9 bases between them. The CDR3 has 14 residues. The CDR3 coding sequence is TGTGCCAGCAGTTTACGGCGGGAAACAGATACGCAGTATTTT. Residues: CASSLRRETDTQYF.

CDR3 bases: TGTGCCAGCAGCCATTCCTCGGGAGGAGGGGAGACCCAGTACTTC. This encodes CASSHSSGGGETQYF. The chain links TRBV4-2 to TRBJ2-5; TRBD2 aligns across 7 bases. The CDR3 has 15 amino acids. Trimming removed 3 bases from V and 5 bases from J; junction bases left unmatched: 9. Germline V gene data show CDR1 as LGHNA and CDR2 as YNFKEQ.

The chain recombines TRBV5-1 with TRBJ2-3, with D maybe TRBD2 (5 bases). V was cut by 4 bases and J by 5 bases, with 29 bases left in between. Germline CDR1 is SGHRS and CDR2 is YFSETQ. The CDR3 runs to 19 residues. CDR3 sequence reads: CASSPLREGLSPEGDTQYF. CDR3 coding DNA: TGCGCCAGCAGCCCTCTACGAGAGGGATTATCGCCCGAGGGAGATACGCAGTATTTT.

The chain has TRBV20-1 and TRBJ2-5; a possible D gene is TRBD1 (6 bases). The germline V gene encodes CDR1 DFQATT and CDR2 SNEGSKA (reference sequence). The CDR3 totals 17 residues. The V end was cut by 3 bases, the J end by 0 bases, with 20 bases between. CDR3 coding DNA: TGCAGTGCTAGGGACACCGGGACATCCTTGTACCAAGAGACCCAGTACTTC. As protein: CSARDTGTSLYQETQYF.

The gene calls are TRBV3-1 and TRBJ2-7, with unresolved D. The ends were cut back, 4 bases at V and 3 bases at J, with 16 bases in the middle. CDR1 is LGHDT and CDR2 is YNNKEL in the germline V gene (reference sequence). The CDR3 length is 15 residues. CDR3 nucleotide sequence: TGTGCCAGCAGCCTGAATCCAGGCGTGGGCTACGAGCAGTACTTC. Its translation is CASSLNPGVGYEQYF.

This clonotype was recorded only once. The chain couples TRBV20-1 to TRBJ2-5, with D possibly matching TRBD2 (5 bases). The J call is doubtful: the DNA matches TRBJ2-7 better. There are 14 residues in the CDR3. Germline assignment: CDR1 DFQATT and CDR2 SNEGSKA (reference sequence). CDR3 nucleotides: TGCAGTGCTAGAGATGAGGGCAGGCTCCGCGAGCAGTACTTC. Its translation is CSARDEGRLREQYF.

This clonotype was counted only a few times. The CDR3 protein is CASSPAGDWQVTYEQYF. DNA of the CDR3: TGTGCCAGCAGCCCCGCGGGCGATTGGCAGGTAACCTACGAGCAGTACTTC. V usage is TRBV7-2 and J usage is TRBJ2-7; D might be TRBD2 (5 bases). Germline V gives CDR1 SGHTA, CDR2 FQGNSA. Trimming left V 5 bases short and J 2 bases short, with 22 bases between. This CDR3 is built from 17 residues.

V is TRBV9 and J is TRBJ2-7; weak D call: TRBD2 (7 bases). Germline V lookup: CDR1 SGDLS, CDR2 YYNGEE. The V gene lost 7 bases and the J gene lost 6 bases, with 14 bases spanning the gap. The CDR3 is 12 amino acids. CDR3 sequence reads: CASAGASLEQYF. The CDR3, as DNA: TGTGCCAGCGCGGGGGCGAGTCTCGAGCAGTACTTC.

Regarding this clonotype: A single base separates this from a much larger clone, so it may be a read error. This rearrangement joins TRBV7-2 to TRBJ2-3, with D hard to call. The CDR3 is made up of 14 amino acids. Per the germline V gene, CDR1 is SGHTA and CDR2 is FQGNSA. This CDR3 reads CAGSLAAVDHTQYF. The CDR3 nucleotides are TGTGCCGGCAGCTTAGCCGCAGTCGACCATACGCAGTATTTT.

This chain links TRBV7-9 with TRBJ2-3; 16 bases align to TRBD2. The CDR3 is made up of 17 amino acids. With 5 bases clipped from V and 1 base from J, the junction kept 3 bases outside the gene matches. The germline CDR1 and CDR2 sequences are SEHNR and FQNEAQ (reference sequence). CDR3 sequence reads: CASSDGTSGRGTDTQYF. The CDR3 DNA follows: TGTGCCAGCAGCGATGGGACTAGCGGGAGGGGCACAGATACGCAGTATTTT.

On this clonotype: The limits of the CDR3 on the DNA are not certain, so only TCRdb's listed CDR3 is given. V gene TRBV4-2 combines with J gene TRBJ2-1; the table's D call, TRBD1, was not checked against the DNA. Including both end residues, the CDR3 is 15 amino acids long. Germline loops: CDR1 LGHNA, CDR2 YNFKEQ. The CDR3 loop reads CASSQEEEVGAGTVF.

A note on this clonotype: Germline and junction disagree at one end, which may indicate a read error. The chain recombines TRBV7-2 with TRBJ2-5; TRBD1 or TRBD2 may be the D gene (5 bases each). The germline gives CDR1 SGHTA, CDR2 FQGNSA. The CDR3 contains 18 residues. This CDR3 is CASSFDRGYSDDQEIQYF. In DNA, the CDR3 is TGTGCCAGCAGCTTCGACAGAGGGTACTCAGATGACCAAGAGATCCAGTACTTC.

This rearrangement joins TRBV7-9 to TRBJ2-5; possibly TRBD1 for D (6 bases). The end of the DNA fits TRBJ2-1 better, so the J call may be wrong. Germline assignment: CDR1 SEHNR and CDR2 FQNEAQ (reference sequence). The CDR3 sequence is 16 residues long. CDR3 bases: TGTGCCAGCAGCTTAGCTGGGGGCCGCCTCGGAAATGAGCAGTTCTTC. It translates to CASSLAGGRLGNEQFF.

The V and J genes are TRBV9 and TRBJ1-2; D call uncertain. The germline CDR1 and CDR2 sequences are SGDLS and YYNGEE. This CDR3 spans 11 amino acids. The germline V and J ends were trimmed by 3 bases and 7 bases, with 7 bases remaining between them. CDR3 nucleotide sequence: TGTGCCAGCAGCGGGTTATTTGGCTACACCTTC. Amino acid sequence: CASSGLFGYTF.

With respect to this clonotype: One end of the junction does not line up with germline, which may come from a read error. CDR3 sequence: CASSLVASSYEQYF. DNA of the CDR3: TGTGCCAGCAGCCTAGTTGCGTCTTCCTACGAGCAGTACTTC. This chain uses TRBV5-1 with TRBJ2-7; no clear D gene. The CDR3 loop spans 14 amino acids. Germline V gene lookup returns CDR1 SGHRS and CDR2 YFSETQ.

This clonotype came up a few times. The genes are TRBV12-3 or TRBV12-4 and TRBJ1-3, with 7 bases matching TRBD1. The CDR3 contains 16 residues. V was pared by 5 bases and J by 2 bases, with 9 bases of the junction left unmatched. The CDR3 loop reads CASSTTGTLTGNTIYF. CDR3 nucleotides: TGTGCCAGCAGTACGACAGGGACATTAACTGGAAACACCATATATTTT.

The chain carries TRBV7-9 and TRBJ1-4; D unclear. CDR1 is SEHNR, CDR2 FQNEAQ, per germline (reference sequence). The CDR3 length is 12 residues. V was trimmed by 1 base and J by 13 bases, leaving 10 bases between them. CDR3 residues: CASSLGGRALFF. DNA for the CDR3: TGTGCCAGCAGCTTAGGAGGCCGGGCACTGTTTTTT.